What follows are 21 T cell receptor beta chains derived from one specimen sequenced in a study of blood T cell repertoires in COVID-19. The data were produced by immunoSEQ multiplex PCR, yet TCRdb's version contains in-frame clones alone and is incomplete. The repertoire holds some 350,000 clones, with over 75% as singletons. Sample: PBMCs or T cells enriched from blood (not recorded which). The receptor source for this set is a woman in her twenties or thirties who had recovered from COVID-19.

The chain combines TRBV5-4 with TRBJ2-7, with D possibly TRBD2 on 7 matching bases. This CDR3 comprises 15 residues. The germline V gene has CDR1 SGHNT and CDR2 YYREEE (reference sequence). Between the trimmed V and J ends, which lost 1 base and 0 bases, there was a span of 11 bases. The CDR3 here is CASSLRGGSSYEQYF. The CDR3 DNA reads TGTGCCAGCAGCTTGAGGGGGGGCAGCTCCTACGAGCAGTACTTC. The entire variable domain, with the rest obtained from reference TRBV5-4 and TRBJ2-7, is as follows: ETGVTQSPTHLIKTRGQQVTLRCSSQSGHNTVSWYQQALGQGPQFIFQYYREEENGRGNFPPRFSGLQFPNYSSELNVNALELDDSALYLCASSLRGGSSYEQYFGPGTRLTVT.

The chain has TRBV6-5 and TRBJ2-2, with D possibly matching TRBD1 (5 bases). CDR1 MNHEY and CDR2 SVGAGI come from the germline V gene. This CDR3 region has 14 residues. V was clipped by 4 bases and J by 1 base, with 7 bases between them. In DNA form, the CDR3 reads TGTGCCAGCAGTTCTACAGGGAACACCGGGGAGCTGTTTTTT. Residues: CASSSTGNTGELFF.

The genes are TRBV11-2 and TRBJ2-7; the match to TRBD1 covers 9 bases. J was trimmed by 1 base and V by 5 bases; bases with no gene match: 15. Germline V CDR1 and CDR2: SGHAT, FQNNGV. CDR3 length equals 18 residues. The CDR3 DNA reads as TGTGCCAGCAGCCCCCTGTCGCGAGACAGGGGGGCTTCCTACGAGCAGTACTTC. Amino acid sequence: CASSPLSRDRGASYEQYF. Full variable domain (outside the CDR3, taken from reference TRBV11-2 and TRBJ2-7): EAGVAQSPRYKIIEKRQSVAFWCNPISGHATLYWYQQILGQGPKLLIQFQNNGVVDDSQLPKDRFSAERLKGVDSTLKIQPAKLEDSAVYLCASSPLSRDRGASYEQYFGPGTRLTVT.

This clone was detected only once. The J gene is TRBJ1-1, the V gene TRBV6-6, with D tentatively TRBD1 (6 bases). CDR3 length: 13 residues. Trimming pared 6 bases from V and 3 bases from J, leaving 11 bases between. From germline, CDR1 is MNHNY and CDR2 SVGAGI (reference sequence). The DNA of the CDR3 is TGTGCCAGCAGACAGGACAGCTACACTGAAGCTTTCTTT. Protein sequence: CASRQDSYTEAFF.

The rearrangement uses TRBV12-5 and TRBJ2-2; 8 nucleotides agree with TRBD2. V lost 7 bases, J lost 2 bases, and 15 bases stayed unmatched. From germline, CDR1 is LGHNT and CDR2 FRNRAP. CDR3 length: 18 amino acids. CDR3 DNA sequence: TGTGCTAGTGCCCCCCGGGTAGCGGGGCGATCTAACACCGGGGAGCTGTTTTTT. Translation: CASAPRVAGRSNTGELFF.

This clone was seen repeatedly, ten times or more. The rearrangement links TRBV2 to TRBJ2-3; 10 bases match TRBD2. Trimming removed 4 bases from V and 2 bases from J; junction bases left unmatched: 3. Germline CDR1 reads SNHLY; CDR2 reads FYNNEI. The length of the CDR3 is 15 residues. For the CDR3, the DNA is TGTGCCAGCAGTGTACTAGCGGGGTACACAGATACGCAGTATTTT. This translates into CASSVLAGYTDTQYF.

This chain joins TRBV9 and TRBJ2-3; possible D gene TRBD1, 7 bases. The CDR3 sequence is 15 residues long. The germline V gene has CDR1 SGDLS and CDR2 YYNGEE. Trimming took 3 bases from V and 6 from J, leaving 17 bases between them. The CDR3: CASSGRDSSWDTQYF. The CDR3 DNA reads TGTGCCAGCAGCGGGAGGGACAGCTCCTGGGATACGCAGTATTTT.

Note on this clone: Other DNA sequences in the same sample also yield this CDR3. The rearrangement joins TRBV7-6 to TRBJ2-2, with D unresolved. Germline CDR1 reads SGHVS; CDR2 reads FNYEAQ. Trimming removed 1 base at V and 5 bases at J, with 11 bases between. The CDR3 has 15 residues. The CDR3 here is CASSLGTTKTGELFF. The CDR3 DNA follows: TGTGCCAGCAGCTTAGGTACGACAAAGACCGGGGAGCTGTTTTTT. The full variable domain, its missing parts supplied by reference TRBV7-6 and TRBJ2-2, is GAGVSQSPRYKVTKRGQDVALRCDPISGHVSLYWYRQALGQGPEFLTYFNYEAQQDKSGLPNDRFSAERPEGSISTLTIQRTEQRDSAMYRCASSLGTTKTGELFFGEGSRLTVL.

CDR3 protein: CASSYLAGGPEDTQYF. Written as DNA, the CDR3 is TGTGCCAGCAGCTATCTCGCGGGAGGGCCGGAAGATACGCAGTATTTT. V and J are TRBV7-9 and TRBJ2-3; 9 nucleotides align to TRBD2. CDR3 length: 16 residues. Trimming took 4 bases from V and 5 from J; bases not matched to a gene: 10. From germline, CDR1 is SEHNR and CDR2 FQNEAQ (reference sequence).

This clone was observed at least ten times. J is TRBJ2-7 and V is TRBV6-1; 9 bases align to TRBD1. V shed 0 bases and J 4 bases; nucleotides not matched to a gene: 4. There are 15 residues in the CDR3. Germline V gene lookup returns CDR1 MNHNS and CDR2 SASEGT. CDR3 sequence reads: CASSEAGTGPYEQYF. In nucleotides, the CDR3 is TGTGCCAGCAGTGAAGCGGGGACAGGGCCATACGAGCAGTACTTC.

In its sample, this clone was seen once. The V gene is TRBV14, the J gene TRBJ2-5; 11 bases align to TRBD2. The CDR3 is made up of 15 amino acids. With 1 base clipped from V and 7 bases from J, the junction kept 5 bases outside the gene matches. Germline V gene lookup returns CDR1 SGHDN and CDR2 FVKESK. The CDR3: CASSQVRLAGGTQYF. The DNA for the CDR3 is TGTGCCAGCAGCCAAGTTCGTCTAGCGGGGGGGACCCAGTACTTC.

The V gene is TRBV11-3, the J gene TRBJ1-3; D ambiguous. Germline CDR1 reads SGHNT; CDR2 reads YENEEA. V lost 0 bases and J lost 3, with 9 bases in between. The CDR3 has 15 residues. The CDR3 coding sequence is TGTGCCAGCAGCTTAGATGGTGGGAGTGGAAACACCATATATTTT. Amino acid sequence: CASSLDGGSGNTIYF.

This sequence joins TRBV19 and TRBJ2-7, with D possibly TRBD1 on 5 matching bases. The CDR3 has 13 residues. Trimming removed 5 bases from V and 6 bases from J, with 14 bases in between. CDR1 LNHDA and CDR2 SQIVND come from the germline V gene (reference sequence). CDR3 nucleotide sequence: TGTGCCAGTAGTGCTCGGACACCTCTCGAGCAGTACTTC. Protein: CASSARTPLEQYF.

The CDR3 DNA follows: TGTGCCAGCAGCTACTCGGGAGGGCGCGGCGCCTACAATGAGCAGTTCTTC. Amino acid sequence: CASSYSGGRGAYNEQFF. The rearrangement links TRBV11-2 to TRBJ2-1; 8 nucleotides agree with TRBD2. This CDR3 has 17 amino acids. Germline values: CDR1 SGHAT, CDR2 FQNNGV. V was clipped by 4 bases and J by 2 bases; unmatched bases: 10.

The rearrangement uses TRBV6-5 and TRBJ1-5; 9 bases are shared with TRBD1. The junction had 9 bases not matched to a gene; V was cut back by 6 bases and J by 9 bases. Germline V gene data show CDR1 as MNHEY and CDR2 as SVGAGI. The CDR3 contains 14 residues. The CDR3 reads CASSATGGGRPQHF. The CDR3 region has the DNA TGTGCCAGCAGCGCCACAGGGGGCGGCAGGCCCCAGCATTTT.

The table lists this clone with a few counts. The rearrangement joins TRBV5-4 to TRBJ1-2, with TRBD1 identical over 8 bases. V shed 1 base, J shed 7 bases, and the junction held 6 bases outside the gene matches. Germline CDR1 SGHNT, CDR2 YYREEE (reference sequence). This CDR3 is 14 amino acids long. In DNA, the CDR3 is TGTGCCAGCAGCTTGCAGGGGGCCCCTCGTGGCTACACCTTC. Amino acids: CASSLQGAPRGYTF.

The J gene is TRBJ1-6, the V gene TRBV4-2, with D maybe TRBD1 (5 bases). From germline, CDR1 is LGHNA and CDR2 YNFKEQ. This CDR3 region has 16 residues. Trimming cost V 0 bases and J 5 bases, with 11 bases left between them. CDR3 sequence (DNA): TGTGCCAGCAGCCAAGAACGGGGGATGGATAATTCACCCCTCCACTTT. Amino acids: CASSQERGMDNSPLHF.

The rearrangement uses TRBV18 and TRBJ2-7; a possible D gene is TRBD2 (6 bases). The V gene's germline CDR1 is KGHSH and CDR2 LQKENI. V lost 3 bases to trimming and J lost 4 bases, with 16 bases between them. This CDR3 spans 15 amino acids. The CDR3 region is CASSPVGSGDYEQYF. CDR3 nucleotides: TGTGCCAGCTCACCGGTAGGGTCGGGAGATTACGAGCAGTACTTC.

The CDR3 spells CASRHGGQETQYF. CDR3 nucleotides: TGTGCCAGCAGGCACGGGGGGCAAGAGACCCAGTACTTC. The chain employs TRBV3-1 (or the pseudogene TRBV3-2) and TRBJ2-5, with 7 bases matching TRBD2. CDR1 is LGHDT and CDR2 is YNNKEL in the germline V gene (reference sequence). Unmatched junction bases numbered 3, after V lost 6 bases and J lost 2 bases. The CDR3 runs to 13 residues.

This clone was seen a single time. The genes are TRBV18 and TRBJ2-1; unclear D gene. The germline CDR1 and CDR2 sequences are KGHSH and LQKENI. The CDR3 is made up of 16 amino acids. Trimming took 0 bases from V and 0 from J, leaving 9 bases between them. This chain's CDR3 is CASSPPPGSSYNEQFF. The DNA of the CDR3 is TGTGCCAGCTCACCACCGCCGGGTTCCTCCTACAATGAGCAGTTCTTC.

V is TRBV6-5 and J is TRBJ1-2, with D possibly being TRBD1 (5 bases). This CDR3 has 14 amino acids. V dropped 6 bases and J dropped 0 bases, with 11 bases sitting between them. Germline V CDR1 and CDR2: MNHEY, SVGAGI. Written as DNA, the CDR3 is TGTGCCAGCAGAAGACAGATCACTAACTATGGCTACACCTTC. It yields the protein CASRRQITNYGYTF.